These 4 T cell receptor beta chains were sequenced from one sample in a study of T cell responses to AZD1222 COVID-19 vaccine. Here immunoSEQ multiplex PCR was the method, and the copy in TCRdb shows in-frame clones only, minus some. This table holds roughly 150,000 clones, approximately 88% found once. The material was peripheral blood, obtained 28 days after the second AZD1222 dose. Receptors were obtained from an adult who received the AZD1222 COVID-19 vaccine.

V gene TRBV7-9 combines with J gene TRBJ1-1; 7 bases are a match to TRBD1. In germline, CDR1 is SEHNR, CDR2 FQNEAQ (reference sequence). This CDR3 spans 16 amino acids. With V trimmed by 6 bases and J by 5 bases, 15 bases remained unmatched. The CDR3 is CASRNRTQGMSTEAFF. The CDR3 coding sequence is TGTGCCAGCAGGAATAGGACACAGGGGATGTCGACTGAAGCTTTCTTT.

The J gene is TRBJ2-7, the V gene TRBV7-9; tentatively, D is TRBD1 (6 bases). The V gene lost 1 base and the J gene lost 4 bases, with 17 bases spanning the gap. The CDR3 totals 16 residues. In germline, CDR1 is SEHNR, CDR2 FQNEAQ (reference sequence). The CDR3 sequence: CASSLDGQGKTYEQYF. In DNA, the CDR3 is TGTGCCAGCAGCTTAGATGGGCAGGGGAAAACTTACGAGCAGTACTTC.

This chain connects TRBV12-5 to TRBJ1-5; D is perhaps TRBD1 (6 bases). The CDR3 contains 14 residues. With 3 bases removed from V and 6 bases from J, the gap between germline ends came to 12 bases. Germline values: CDR1 LGHNT, CDR2 FRNRAP. This CDR3 is CASGLQGGRQPQHF. In DNA, the CDR3 is TGTGCTAGTGGTTTACAGGGAGGTCGTCAGCCCCAGCATTTT.

The chain links TRBV5-4 to TRBJ2-2; tentatively, D is TRBD2 (6 bases). Germline V gene data show CDR1 as SGHNT and CDR2 as YYREEE (reference sequence). V lost 4 bases and J lost 4, with 14 bases in between. The CDR3 sequence is 15 residues long. CDR3: CASSVREAGTGELFF. DNA for the CDR3: TGTGCCAGCAGCGTCAGGGAGGCGGGCACCGGGGAGCTGTTTTTT.